A single sample is the source of the 10 T cell receptor beta chains below, sequenced in a study of blood T cell repertoires in COVID-19 (dated by TCRdb to the early 2020s). Preparation of the library involved the immunoSEQ multiplex PCR assay. Held by TCRdb, this immuneACCESS table contains in-frame sequences only and omits some clones. Under half of the omission traces to an unresolved V gene where checked; the cause of the rest is unknown. The sample has 370,000 or so clones on record, approximately 77% of them singletons. 0.85% to 1.3% of the sample rests with the top ten. Sequencing used peripheral blood. The receptors derive from a human donor with acute or convalescent COVID-19. The donor label of this sample is uncertain.

This clone showed up just a few times. The CDR3 sequence: CASSFTRTDTQYF. The CDR3 coding sequence is TGTGCCAGCAGCTTTACTAGAACAGATACGCAGTATTTT. This chain joins TRBV11-3 and TRBJ2-3, with D perhaps TRBD2 (5 bases). The CDR3 contains 13 residues. CDR1 is SGHNT, CDR2 YENEEA, per germline. V gave up 3 bases and J gave up 3 bases, with 7 bases separating them.

V and J are TRBV18 and TRBJ2-1; no clear D gene. Germline CDR1 is KGHSH and CDR2 is LQKENI. This CDR3 has 12 amino acids. The V end lost 5 bases, the J end lost 4 bases, and 6 bases lay between the germline ends. The CDR3 protein is CASSIEYNEQFF. The CDR3 DNA reads TGTGCCAGCTCAATAGAGTACAATGAGCAGTTCTTC.

The rearrangement links TRBV2 to TRBJ1-2; D is perhaps TRBD1 (5 bases). V lost 8 bases and J 5 bases, leaving 15 bases between the germline ends. This CDR3 contains 13 residues. CDR1 and CDR2 (germline): SNHLY, FYNNEI. DNA for the CDR3: TGTGCCAGCGAGGAGGGACGGCTATATGGCTACACCTTC. Its translation: CASEEGRLYGYTF.

This clone was detected only once. The V call is TRBV2, the J call TRBJ1-6; D uncertain. Germline V gene data show CDR1 as SNHLY and CDR2 as FYNNEI. Trimming removed 0 bases from V and 0 bases from J, with 21 bases in between. CDR3 size: 21 residues. CDR3 DNA: TGTGCCAGCAGTGAAGCGCTCAGTGTCAGAACCTACAGCTCCTATAATTCACCCCTCCACTTT. As protein: CASSEALSVRTYSSYNSPLHF.

The chain links TRBV6-5 to TRBJ2-5; 9 nucleotides align to TRBD2. This CDR3 has 15 residues. Germline V gives CDR1 MNHEY, CDR2 SVGAGI. V lost 8 bases to trimming and J lost 4 bases; unmatched junction nucleotides: 11. CDR3: CASYYSGSVTETQYF. In nucleotides, the CDR3 is TGTGCCAGCTATTATAGCGGGAGTGTAACAGAGACCCAGTACTTC.

The chain joins TRBV5-4 to TRBJ1-2; maybe TRBD1 (6 bases). Per germline, CDR1 SGHNT and CDR2 YYREEE (reference sequence). Trimming left V 2 bases short and J 2 bases short, with 13 bases between. This CDR3 is 15 amino acids long. The CDR3 loop reads CASSFQGWGNYGYTF. The CDR3 DNA is TGTGCCAGCAGCTTTCAGGGGTGGGGCAACTATGGCTACACCTTC.

V and J are TRBV19 and TRBJ1-2, with 7 bases that match TRBD1. The trim removed 5 bases at V and 5 bases at J, leaving 11 bases unmatched. This CDR3 has 15 amino acids. From germline, CDR1 is LNHDA and CDR2 SQIVND (reference sequence). The CDR3 nucleotides are TGTGCCAGTAGTCCAGGGGGACAGCAGATTTATGGCTACACCTTC. It translates to CASSPGGQQIYGYTF.

The rearrangement joins TRBV7-9 to TRBJ1-6, with D hard to call. The CDR3 has 16 residues. Germline loops: CDR1 SEHNR, CDR2 FQNEAQ (reference sequence). V was shortened by 2 bases and J by 9 bases, with 17 bases between the two germline ends. The CDR3 here is CASSLSGELAFSPLHF. CDR3 in DNA: TGTGCCAGCAGCTTAAGTGGCGAACTAGCTTTTTCACCCCTCCACTTT.

The chain links TRBV5-4 to TRBJ2-3; 8 positions match TRBD2. Trimming at V came to 1 base and at J to 6 bases, leaving 1 base not matched to a gene. The CDR3 loop spans 13 amino acids. CDR1 and CDR2 (germline): SGHNT, YYREEE (reference sequence). CDR3 protein: CASSLPGGDTQYF. The CDR3 DNA reads as TGTGCCAGCAGCTTGCCGGGGGGGGATACGCAGTATTTT.

The chain recombines TRBV27 with TRBJ2-7, with 10 bases that match TRBD2. Per germline, CDR1 MNHEY and CDR2 SMNVEV (reference sequence). This CDR3 region has 14 residues. V shed 5 bases and J 3 bases; nucleotides not matched to a gene: 4. The CDR3 DNA reads as TGTGCCAGCAGTCCGGGACTAGCGATCTACGAGCAGTACTTC. Amino acid sequence: CASSPGLAIYEQYF.